This T cell receptor beta chain was captured in a study of T cells in Graves' hyperthyroidism and ophthalmopathy. RNA transcripts gave rise to amplified TCR beta CDR3 regions. First-round RT-PCR with HTBI primers amplified the TCR CDR3 region. In TCRdb, the multiplex PCR reads were re-called with MiXCR into one record per CDR3 protein. The sample holds 660,000 or so distinct CDR3 sequences, around 21% seen once. This sequence was found in a man aged 30-40 years with Graves' ophthalmopathy. The sequenced sample was blood.

Written as DNA, the CDR3 is TGTGCCAGCAGCCCCATGACTAGCGGGAGCGAGCAGTACTTC. Translated: CASSPMTSGSEQYF. The J gene is TRBJ2-7, the V gene TRBV7-2; 12 nucleotides line up with TRBD2. CDR1 is SGHTA and CDR2 is FQGNSA in the germline V gene. V was pared by 5 bases and J by 6 bases, with 5 bases of the junction left unmatched. This CDR3 comprises 14 residues.